The rows below give T cell receptor beta chains drawn from one sample of a study of regulatory T cells in long-lasting Graves disease. Using its own MiXCR run on the multiplex PCR reads, TCRdb lists one record per CDR3 protein. The table records around 460,000 distinct CDR3 sequences, approximately 15% of them present only once. These data were also filed under a second study, of T cells in Graves' hyperthyroidism and ophthalmopathy.

The sequences come from peripheral blood mononuclear cells (PBMCs), collected at new diagnosis, from a patient treated with antithyroid drugs. The receptors were gathered from a woman aged 45-65 years with Graves disease. Each CDR3 is given with its conserved first and last residue. D genes are given only for firm matches. Clone size is shown for a subset of rows, as once, few, many or a class of expanded clone.

J,V,D,size,CDR3,DNA
TRBJ1-2,TRBV6-2/TRBV6-3,-,many,CASSYQRKGVIYGYTF,TGTGCCAGCAGTTATCAACGAAAGGGGGTGATCTATGGCTACACCTTC
TRBJ2-1,TRBV12-3/TRBV12-4,TRBD2,many,CASSLRLASYNEQFF,TGTGCCAGCAGTTTAAGACTAGCGTCCTACAATGAGCAGTTCTTC
TRBJ2-3,TRBV7-2,-,few,CASSLSLSRADTQYF,TGTGCCAGCAGCTTATCCCTTAGTCGGGCAGATACGCAGTATTTT
TRBJ2-3,TRBV9,-,few,CASSASGHTTDTQYF,TGTGCCAGCAGCGCTTCGGGACACACCACAGATACGCAGTATTTT
TRBJ1-1,TRBV28,-,many,CASSLRLIAEAFF,TGTGCCAGCAGTTTACGACTGATCGCTGAAGCTTTCTTT
TRBJ1-3,TRBV5-5,-,many,CASSRRSPLRNTIYF,TGTGCCAGCAGCCGCCGTAGCCCGCTCAGGAACACCATATATTTT
TRBJ2-7,TRBV28,-,-,CASSLGDQAYEQYF,TGTGCCAGCAGCTTAGGGGACCAGGCCTACGAGCAGTACTTC
TRBJ1-5,TRBV2,-,many,CASSEGGGRYHF,TGTGCCAGCAGTGAAGGTGGTGGGCGTTATCATTTT
TRBJ1-1,TRBV11-2,-,-,CASSSDRGWTEAFF,TGTGCCAGCAGCTCCGACCGGGGATGGACTGAAGCTTTCTTT
TRBJ2-2,TRBV4-1,TRBD2,few,CASSYPPGTIPMSGKGELFF,TGCGCCAGCAGCTACCCGCCCGGGACTATACCCATGAGCGGGAAGGGGGAGCTGTTTTTT
TRBJ2-3,TRBV20-1,-,-,CSARGGGDVRTDTQYF,TGCAGTGCTAGAGGGGGCGGGGACGTCCGCACAGATACGCAGTATTTT
TRBJ1-3,TRBV27,-,many,CASSSTGGNTIYF,TGTGCCAGCAGCTCAACAGGGGGAAACACCATATATTTT
TRBJ2-3,TRBV6-1,TRBD2,-,CARKTSGRPHAESDTQYF,TGTGCCAGGAAGACTAGCGGGAGGCCGCATGCCGAATCAGATACGCAGTATTTT
TRBJ2-1,TRBV27,TRBD2,few,CASSLSGVYNEQFF,TGTGCCAGCAGTTTAAGCGGGGTTTACAATGAGCAGTTCTTC
TRBJ2-7,TRBV28,-,few,CASTPPVGGLVKHEQYF,TGTGCCAGCACCCCCCCGGTTGGGGGCCTTGTTAAGCACGAGCAGTACTTC
TRBJ2-1,TRBV7-6,-,many,CASSPPGSRSSYNEQFF,TGTGCCAGCAGCCCCCCCGGTAGTAGGAGTTCCTACAATGAGCAGTTCTTC
TRBJ2-3,TRBV20-1,-,many,CSAEKQEQHTQYF,TGCAGTGCTGAAAAACAGGAACAGCATACGCAGTATTTT
TRBJ2-3,TRBV6-2/TRBV6-3,TRBD2,few,CASSTGLAETDTQYF,TGTGCCAGCTCAACGGGACTAGCGGAGACAGATACGCAGTATTTT
TRBJ1-5,TRBV20-1,-,-,CSARGISNQPQHF,TGCAGTGCCAGAGGGATTAGCAATCAGCCCCAGCATTTT
TRBJ2-1,TRBV19,TRBD2,-,CASSMTSGAYNEQFF,TGTGCCAGTAGTATGACTAGCGGAGCCTACAATGAGCAGTTCTTC
TRBJ2-1,TRBV6-1,TRBD1,many,CASRTGQGHNEQFF,TGTGCCAGCAGGACGGGACAGGGGCACAATGAGCAGTTCTTC
TRBJ1-1,TRBV7-2,TRBD1,-,CASSTVTGTNTEAFF,TGTGCCAGCAGCACGGTGACAGGGACGAACACTGAAGCTTTCTTT
TRBJ1-5,TRBV20-1,-,many,CSAQRRPSGAQPQHF,TGCAGTGCGCAGAGACGGCCTAGTGGGGCTCAGCCCCAGCATTTT
TRBJ2-1,TRBV7-9,-,many,CASSPQGGGYNEQFF,TGTGCCAGCAGCCCACAGGGCGGCGGATACAATGAGCAGTTCTTC
TRBJ2-1,TRBV9,-,once,CASSVDEGGGNEQFF,TGTGCCAGCAGCGTAGATGAGGGAGGGGGGAATGAGCAGTTCTTC
TRBJ2-2,TRBV28,TRBD2,few,CASWETGGNTGELFF,TGTGCCAGCTGGGAAACGGGAGGGAACACCGGGGAGCTGTTTTTT
TRBJ2-1,TRBV19,TRBD2,few,CATKTSGVGGGSYNEQFF,TGTGCCACCAAGACTAGCGGAGTAGGGGGAGGCTCCTACAATGAGCAGTTCTTC
TRBJ1-1,TRBV28,-,many,CASSLQDLNTEAFF,TGTGCCAGCAGTTTACAAGACTTGAACACTGAAGCTTTCTTT
TRBJ1-2,TRBV6-2/TRBV6-3,-,few,CASSYSSRGRSYGYTF,TGTGCCAGCAGTTACTCGAGCCGGGGGCGATCCTATGGCTACACCTTC
TRBJ2-5,TRBV7-7,-,-,CASSLVGRGSGETQYF,TGTGCTAGCAGCTTAGTAGGTCGAGGGTCCGGGGAGACCCAGTACTTC
TRBJ2-5,TRBV12-3/TRBV12-4,TRBD2,many,CASSFLAGRGETQYF,TGTGCCAGCAGTTTCTTAGCGGGAAGGGGTGAGACCCAGTACTTC
TRBJ2-3,TRBV10-3,TRBD2,many,CAISEAAAGGQGITDTQYF,TGTGCCATCAGTGAGGCCGCAGCGGGAGGGCAGGGAATCACAGATACGCAGTATTTT
TRBJ2-1,TRBV6-1,TRBD2,-,CASSPHPAGLAGGSNEQFF,TGTGCCAGCAGTCCCCACCCGGCGGGGCTAGCGGGAGGGTCCAATGAGCAGTTCTTC
TRBJ2-7,TRBV2,TRBD2,-,CASSDLGLAGGEQYF,TGTGCCAGCAGTGACCTGGGACTAGCGGGGGGTGAGCAGTACTTC
TRBJ2-5,TRBV28,TRBD2,many,CASSTPGLAGGPSYAQYF,TGTGCCAGCAGCACCCCGGGACTAGCGGGAGGGCCCTCTTATGCCCAGTACTTC
TRBJ1-2,TRBV20-1,-,few,CRPGGRDYGYTF,TGCAGACCCGGGGGGCGGGACTATGGCTACACCTTC
TRBJ2-7,TRBV5-1,TRBD2,-,CASSFGGRGYEQYF,TGCGCCAGCAGCTTTGGCGGGAGGGGGTACGAGCAGTACTTC
TRBJ2-7,TRBV11-2,TRBD2,-,CASSLRMSREAYEQYF,TGTGCCAGCAGCTTACGGATGTCCCGGGAGGCCTACGAGCAGTACTTC
TRBJ2-7,TRBV6-1,-,-,CASTTGPVVGEQYF,TGTGCCAGCACAACGGGACCAGTCGTGGGGGAGCAGTACTTC
TRBJ1-1,TRBV6-1,-,many,CASKPAHLNTEAFF,TGTGCCAGCAAACCGGCACACTTGAACACTGAAGCTTTCTTT
TRBJ2-1,TRBV7-9,-,once,CASSYWTANEQFF,TGTGCCAGCAGTTACTGGACAGCCAATGAGCAGTTCTTC
TRBJ2-5,TRBV7-2,-,-,CASSSDVGTQYF,TGTGCCAGCAGCTCGGACGTTGGGACCCAGTACTTC
TRBJ2-1,TRBV2,-,many,CASHRVGNEQFF,TGTGCCAGCCACAGGGTAGGCAATGAGCAGTTCTTC
TRBJ2-1,TRBV9,-,many,CASSPTDGSPHEQFF,TGTGCCAGCAGCCCGACCGATGGGAGTCCCCATGAGCAGTTCTTC
TRBJ2-7,TRBV27,-,-,CASSPGLRTYEQYF,TGTGCCAGCAGTCCGGGACTCCGAACCTACGAGCAGTACTTC
TRBJ2-1,TRBV6-1,TRBD2,-,CASRQAGWQFF,TGTGCCAGCAGGCAAGCGGGATGGCAGTTCTTC
TRBJ1-1,TRBV6-1,-,-,CAINRGLLGTEAFF,TGTGCCATCAATAGGGGCCTTTTGGGCACTGAAGCTTTCTTT
TRBJ2-3,TRBV6-1,-,many,CASSNGTFTDTQYF,TGTGCCAGCAGCAACGGGACCTTCACAGATACGCAGTATTTT
TRBJ1-4,TRBV4-1,TRBD1,-,CASSQREQGALSPTNEKLFF,TGCGCCAGCAGCCAACGGGAACAGGGGGCGCTTAGCCCAACTAATGAAAAACTGTTTTTT
TRBJ1-1,TRBV6-1,-,-,CAGHPRRLNTEAFF,TGTGCCGGCCACCCTCGGAGGTTGAACACTGAAGCTTTCTTT
TRBJ2-6,TRBV5-6,-,-,CASSGWGANVLTF,TGTGCCAGCAGCGGCTGGGGGGCCAACGTCCTGACTTTC
TRBJ2-7,TRBV20-1,TRBD2,many,CSGAAGAGAYEQYF,TGCAGCGGGGCAGCCGGGGCGGGAGCGTACGAGCAGTACTTC